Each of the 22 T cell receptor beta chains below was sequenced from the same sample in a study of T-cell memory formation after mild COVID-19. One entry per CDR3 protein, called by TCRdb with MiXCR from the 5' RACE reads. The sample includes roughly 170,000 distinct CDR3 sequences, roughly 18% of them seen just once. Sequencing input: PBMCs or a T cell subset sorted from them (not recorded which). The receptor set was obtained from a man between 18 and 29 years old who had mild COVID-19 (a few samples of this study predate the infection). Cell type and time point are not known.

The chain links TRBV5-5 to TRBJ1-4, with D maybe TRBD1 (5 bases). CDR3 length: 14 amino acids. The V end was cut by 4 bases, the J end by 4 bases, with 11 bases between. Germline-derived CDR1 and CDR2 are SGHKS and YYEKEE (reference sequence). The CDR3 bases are TGTGCCAGCAGCCACCTGGGGGATAATGAAAAACTGTTTTTT. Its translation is CASSHLGDNEKLFF.

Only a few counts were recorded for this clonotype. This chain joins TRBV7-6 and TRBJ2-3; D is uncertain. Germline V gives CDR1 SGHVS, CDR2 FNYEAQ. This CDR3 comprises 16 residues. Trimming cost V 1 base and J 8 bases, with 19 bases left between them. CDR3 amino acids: CASSLEGAEKVITQYF. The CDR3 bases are TGTGCCAGCAGCTTAGAAGGAGCTGAGAAGGTTATTACGCAGTATTTT.

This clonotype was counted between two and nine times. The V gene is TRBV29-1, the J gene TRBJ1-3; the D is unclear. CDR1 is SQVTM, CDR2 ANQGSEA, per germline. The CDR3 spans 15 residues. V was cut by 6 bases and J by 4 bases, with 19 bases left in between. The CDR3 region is CSVTGSEGSGNTIYF. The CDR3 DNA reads TGCAGCGTCACGGGGAGTGAGGGCTCCGGAAACACCATATATTTT.

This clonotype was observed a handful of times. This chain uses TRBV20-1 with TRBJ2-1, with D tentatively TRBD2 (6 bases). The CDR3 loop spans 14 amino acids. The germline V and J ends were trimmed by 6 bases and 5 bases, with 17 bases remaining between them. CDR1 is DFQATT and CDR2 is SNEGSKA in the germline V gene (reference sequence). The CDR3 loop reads CSASPGLINNEQFF. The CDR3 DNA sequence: TGCAGTGCCTCCCCGGGACTCATAAACAATGAGCAGTTCTTC.

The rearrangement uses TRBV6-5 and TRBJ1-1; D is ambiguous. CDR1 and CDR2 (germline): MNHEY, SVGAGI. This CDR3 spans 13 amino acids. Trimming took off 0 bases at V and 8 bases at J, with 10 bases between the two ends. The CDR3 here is CASSYSNAGEAFF. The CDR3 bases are TGTGCCAGCAGTTACTCGAATGCAGGAGAAGCTTTCTTT.

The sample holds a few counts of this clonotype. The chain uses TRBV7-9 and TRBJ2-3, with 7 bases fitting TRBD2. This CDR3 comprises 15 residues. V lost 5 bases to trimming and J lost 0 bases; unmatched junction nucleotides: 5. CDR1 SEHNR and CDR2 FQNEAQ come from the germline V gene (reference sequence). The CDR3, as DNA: TGTGCCAGCAGCCCCGGGACTATTAGCACAGATACGCAGTATTTT. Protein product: CASSPGTISTDTQYF.

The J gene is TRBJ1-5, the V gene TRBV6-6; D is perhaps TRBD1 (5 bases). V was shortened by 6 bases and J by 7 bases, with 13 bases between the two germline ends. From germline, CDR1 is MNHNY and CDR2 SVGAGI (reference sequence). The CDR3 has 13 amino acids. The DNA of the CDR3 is TGTGCCAGCAGGCTGGGAGGGGACCAGCCCCAGCATTTT. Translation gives CASRLGGDQPQHF.

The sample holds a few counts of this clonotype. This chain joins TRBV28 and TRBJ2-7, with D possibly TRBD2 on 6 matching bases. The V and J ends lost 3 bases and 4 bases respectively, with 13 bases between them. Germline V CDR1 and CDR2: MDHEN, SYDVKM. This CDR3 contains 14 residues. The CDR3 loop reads CASSFGGSRYEQYF. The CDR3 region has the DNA TGTGCCAGCAGTTTCGGGGGATCAAGGTACGAGCAGTACTTC.

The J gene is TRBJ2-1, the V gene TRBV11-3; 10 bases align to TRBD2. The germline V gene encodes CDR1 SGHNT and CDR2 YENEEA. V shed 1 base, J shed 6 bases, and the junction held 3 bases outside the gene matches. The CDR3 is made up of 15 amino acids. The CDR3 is CASSLVERGGNEQFF. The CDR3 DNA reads TGTGCCAGCAGCTTAGTTGAGCGGGGGGGCAATGAGCAGTTCTTC.

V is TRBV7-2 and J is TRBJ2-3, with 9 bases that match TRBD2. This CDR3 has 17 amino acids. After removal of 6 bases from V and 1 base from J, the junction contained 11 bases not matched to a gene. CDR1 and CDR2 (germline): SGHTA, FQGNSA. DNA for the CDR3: TGTGCCAGCAGACGAGGACTAGCGAACGTCGGCACAGATACGCAGTATTTT. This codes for CASRRGLANVGTDTQYF. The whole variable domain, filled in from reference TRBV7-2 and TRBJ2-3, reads GAGVSQSPSNKVTEKGKDVELRCDPISGHTALYWYRQSLGQGLEFLIYFQGNSAPDKSGLPSDRFSAERTGGSVSTLTIQRTQQEDSAVYLCASRRGLANVGTDTQYFGPGTRLTVL.

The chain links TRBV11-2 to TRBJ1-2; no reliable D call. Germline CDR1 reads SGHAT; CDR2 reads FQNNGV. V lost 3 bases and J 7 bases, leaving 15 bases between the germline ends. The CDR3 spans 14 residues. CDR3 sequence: CASSFPDQESGYTF. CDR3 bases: TGTGCCAGCAGCTTCCCGGATCAGGAAAGTGGCTACACCTTC.

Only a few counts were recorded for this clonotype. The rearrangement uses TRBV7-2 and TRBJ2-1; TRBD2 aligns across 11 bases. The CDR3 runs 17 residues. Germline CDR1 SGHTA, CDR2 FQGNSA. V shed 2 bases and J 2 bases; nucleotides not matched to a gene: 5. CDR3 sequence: CASSLMSSGGPYNEQFF. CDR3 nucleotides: TGTGCCAGCAGCTTAATGTCTAGCGGGGGGCCCTACAATGAGCAGTTCTTC.

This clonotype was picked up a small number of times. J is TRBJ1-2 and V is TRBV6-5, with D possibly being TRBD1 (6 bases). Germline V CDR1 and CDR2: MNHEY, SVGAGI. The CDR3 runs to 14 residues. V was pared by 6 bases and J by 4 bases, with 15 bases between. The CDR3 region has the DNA TGTGCCAGCAGCATCAGGGGCCCCCGCTATGGCTACACCTTC. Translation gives CASSIRGPRYGYTF.

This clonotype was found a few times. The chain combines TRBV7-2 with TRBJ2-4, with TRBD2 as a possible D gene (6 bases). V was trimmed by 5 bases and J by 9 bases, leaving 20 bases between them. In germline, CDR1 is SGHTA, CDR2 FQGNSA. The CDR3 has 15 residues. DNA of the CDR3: TGTGCCAGCAGCCCTGCGTCCGTGGGGACTGGCATTCAGTACTTC. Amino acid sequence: CASSPASVGTGIQYF.

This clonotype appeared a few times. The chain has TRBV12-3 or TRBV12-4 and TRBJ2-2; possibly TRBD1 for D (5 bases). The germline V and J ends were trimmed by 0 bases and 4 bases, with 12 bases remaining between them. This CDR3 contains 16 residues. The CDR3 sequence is CASSLATARTTGELFF. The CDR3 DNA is TGTGCCAGCAGTTTAGCGACAGCCAGAACCACCGGGGAGCTGTTTTTT.

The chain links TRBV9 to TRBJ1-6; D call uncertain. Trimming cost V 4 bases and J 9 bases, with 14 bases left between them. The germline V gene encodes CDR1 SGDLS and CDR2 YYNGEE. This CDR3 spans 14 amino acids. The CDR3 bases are TGTGCCAGCAGCACCCGAGTGGGCGGTTCACCCCTCCACTTT. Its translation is CASSTRVGGSPLHF.

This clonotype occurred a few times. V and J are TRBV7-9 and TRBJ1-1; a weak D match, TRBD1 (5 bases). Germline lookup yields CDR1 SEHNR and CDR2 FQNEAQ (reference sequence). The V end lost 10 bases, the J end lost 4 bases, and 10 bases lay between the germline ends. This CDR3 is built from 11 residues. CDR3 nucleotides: TGTGCCACGGGACGGGCCACTGAAGCTTTCTTT. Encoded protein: CATGRATEAFF.

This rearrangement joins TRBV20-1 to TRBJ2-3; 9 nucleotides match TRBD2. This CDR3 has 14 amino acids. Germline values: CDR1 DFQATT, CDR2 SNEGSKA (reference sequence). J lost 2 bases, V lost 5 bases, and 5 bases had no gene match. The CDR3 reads CSAVAGADTDTQYF. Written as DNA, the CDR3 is TGCAGTGCTGTAGCGGGGGCCGACACAGATACGCAGTATTTT.

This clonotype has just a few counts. The CDR3 loop is CASSYEGYAEAFF. CDR3 in DNA: TGTGCCAGCAGTTATGAGGGGTACGCTGAAGCTTTCTTT. V is TRBV12-3 or TRBV12-4 and J is TRBJ1-1, with D maybe TRBD1 (5 bases). The CDR3 is made up of 13 amino acids. V lost 4 bases and J 6 bases, leaving 12 bases between the germline ends.

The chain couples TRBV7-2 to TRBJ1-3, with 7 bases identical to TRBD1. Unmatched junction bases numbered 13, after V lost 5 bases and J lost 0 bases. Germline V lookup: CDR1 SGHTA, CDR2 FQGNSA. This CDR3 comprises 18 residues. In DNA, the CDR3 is TGTGCCAGCAGCCTGAACCTTCAACGGGACAGCTCTGGAAACACCATATATTTT. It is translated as CASSLNLQRDSSGNTIYF.

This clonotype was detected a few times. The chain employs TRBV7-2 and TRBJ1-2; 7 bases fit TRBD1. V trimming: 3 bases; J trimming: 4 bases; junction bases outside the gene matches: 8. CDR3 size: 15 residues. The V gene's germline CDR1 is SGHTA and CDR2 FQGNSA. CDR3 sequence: CASSFWTQGTYGYTF. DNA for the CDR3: TGTGCCAGCAGCTTTTGGACACAGGGGACCTATGGCTACACCTTC. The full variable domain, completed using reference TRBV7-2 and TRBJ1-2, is GAGVSQSPSNKVTEKGKDVELRCDPISGHTALYWYRQSLGQGLEFLIYFQGNSAPDKSGLPSDRFSAERTGGSVSTLTIQRTQQEDSAVYLCASSFWTQGTYGYTFGSGTRLTVV.

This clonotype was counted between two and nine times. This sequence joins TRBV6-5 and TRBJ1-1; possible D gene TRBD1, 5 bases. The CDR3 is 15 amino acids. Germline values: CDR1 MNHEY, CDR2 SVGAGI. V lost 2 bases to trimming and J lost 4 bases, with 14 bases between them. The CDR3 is CASSYRGGGGTEAFF. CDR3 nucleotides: TGTGCCAGCAGTTACCGCGGGGGGGGTGGCACTGAAGCTTTCTTT.